This T cell receptor beta chain is from a study of cytomegalovirus exposure and HLA in healthy donors (TCRdb year 2017). General notes on the study: In an earlier analysis of roughly 500 of the donors, 250 to 350 Gb of sequence data and about 110 million unique TCR beta sequences from roughly 200 million T cells were reported. An early release that covered more than 550 HLA-typed donors contained approximately 300 gigabases of sequencing data and tens of millions of unique TCR sequences. Among the roughly 430 genotyped donors, roughly 80% belonged to the genetic ancestry cluster associated with self-reported Caucasian donors. The study aimed to test whether cataloging public T cell receptors could reveal signatures of past pathogen exposure. The study profiled the T cell repertoires of about 720 subjects by immunosequencing and related them to cytomegalovirus serostatus. Besides the first cohort of around 670 subjects, a separate validation cohort made up of around 120 different subjects was used. High-throughput TCR immunosequencing, statistical association of individual TCRs with disease status, and machine learning were combined to predict cytomegalovirus infection status. In a later analysis, previously published TCR beta repertoires from 600 to 850 donors were re-analyzed and high-resolution HLA genotyping was added so that TCR occurrence patterns could be studied. In the later analysis, no new phenotypic data were used to find candidate immune exposures; instead, reliance was placed on TCR beta sequences and their occurrence across donors. An earlier analysis of around 540 of the donors applied high-throughput TCR beta sequencing to assess whether each TCR beta V gene segment acted as functional or pseudogenic. Donor age, sex, ethnicity and CMV serostatus were compiled alongside the repertoire data. Genome-wide SNP genotypes for about 65% of the 666 donors were used in a later genetic analysis, which treated that subset as a discovery cohort. Every discovery cohort repertoire had been produced on one sequencing platform. Class I and class II HLA loci were covered by the typing at four-digit resolution. Typing coverage varied by locus: about 629-640 donors for A, B, C, DRB1 and DQB1; roughly 560 for DQA1; about 590 for DPA1; about 450 for DPB1. Four or five DR-DQ haplotypes were handled as single units for association and clustering because linkage in the cohort was strong. Among about 370 genotyped donors of the cohort, an average of approximately 220,000 unique TCR beta nucleotide sequences was sequenced per donor, of which 15% to 20% were non-productive.

The cohort was made up of around 720 healthy bone marrow donors. At the time of sampling, every cohort member was nominally healthy, though immune exposures that went unrecorded were likely present. The donor tested CMV seropositive and was one of the 289 seropositive cohort members. A peripheral blood sample was collected from each donor, and TCR beta sequencing was performed on peripheral blood mononuclear cells. The Qiagen DNeasy Blood Extraction Kit was used to extract genomic DNA from the blood cell samples. Receptor libraries were prepared by the immunoSEQ multiplex PCR assay. For the multiplex PCR, a mixture combining 60 forward primers for TCR Vbeta segments and 13 reverse primers for TCR Jbeta segments was used. The CDR3 region of rearranged TCR beta genes was amplified from genomic DNA by a multiplex PCR assay. On the Illumina HiSeq System, the amplified TCR beta libraries were sequenced as 87-base-pair reads. As for the authors' bioinformatics: A later analysis tallied around 87 million unique TCR beta chains across the roughly 610 repertoires, and about 10 million of those chains were shared by two or more donors. Raw reads were error-corrected and collapsed into unique sequences with a nearest-neighbor algorithm that merged closely related sequences to remove PCR and sequencing errors. Alignment of CDR3 sequences to IMGT reference sequences was used to assign V, D and J gene segments. For a sequence to be retained, a match of at least six nucleotides to both a V gene segment and a J gene segment was required. Rearrangements were classified as productive when the CDR3 lacked stop codons and remained in frame with V and J, and all other rearrangements were classified as non-productive. Following IMGT convention, CDR3 was defined as the stretch from the second conserved V-encoded cysteine to the conserved J-encoded phenylalanine. Sequences without an unambiguous match to a single V gene segment were excluded from the earlier analysis of approximately 560 of the donors. An earlier analysis of 500 to 700 of the donors classified V segments as functional when productive rearrangements were above 56.7% and as segregating when the standard deviation between donors was above 5%. To diagnose cytomegalovirus status from the catalog of TCR beta chain sequences, a statistical classification framework was built. In a later analysis, TCR nucleotide sequences were compared against IMGT/GENE-DB human TR gene sequences so that V and J genes could be assigned. In a later analysis, CDR3 sequences and most-parsimonious VDJ recombination scenarios were assigned using the TCRdist pipeline. A later analysis defined each TCR beta chain by its CDR3 amino acid sequence plus V-gene family, and excluded reads lacking a unique V-gene family. To address suspected cross-contamination and a sequencing artifact, a later analysis removed 450 to 700 highly shared, low-generation-probability nucleotide sequences. In a later analysis, a clonal expansion index for each public chain was calculated from normalized within-repertoire ranks of inferred template counts. A later analysis computed generation probabilities with a VDJ recombination model fitted to out-of-frame rearrangements, and checked the results against IGoR. In a later analysis, TCR-TCR, TCR-HLA and TCR-CMV co-occurrence was scored with hypergeometric tests, and a repertoire-size bias correction was applied to TCR pairs. A later analysis estimated false discovery rates by permuting HLA or CMV assignments 20 times. In a later analysis, co-occurring TCRs were grouped using DBSCAN, and TCRdist sequence similarity was added for clustering within HLA-allele-positive subsets. Repertoires with fewer than 30,000 or more than 120,000 public chains were left out of co-occurrence clustering, as were five repertoires with anomalous nucleotide sharing. Drawn from immuneACCESS, this table holds only the in-frame rearrangements with V and J called that TCRdb kept. Clones are partly lost; checked studies trace under half to an unresolved V gene and leave the rest unexplained. V, J and clone size are those of that table, while D and trimming were read from the DNA. The sample data list over 200,000 clones, and about two thirds of these were observed just once. 2.6% of the sample comes from the top ten.

The study at large found these results: According to a later analysis, parvovirus B19, influenza, CMV and Epstein-Barr virus appeared linked to several top co-occurrence clusters. A further reported finding was that TCR beta sequences accurately predicted the HLA-A and HLA-B alleles for most subjects in the first cohort. According to a later analysis, most CMV-associated TCR beta chains appeared to be HLA-restricted, and the HLA associations seemed to be driven largely by CMV exposure. Because some donors lacked HLA typing at each locus, the association tests relied only on the typed subset. Approximately 16 rarely observed V segments, including chromosome 9 orphons, were excluded from the earlier analysis of about 610 of the donors because counts were too low. The only immune exposure information available for the cohort was CMV serostatus. The cohort was sequenced for TCR beta chains only, and without alpha or paired-chain data the features that could be detected were limited. According to a later analysis, TCR association rates differed among HLA loci, with DRB1 alleles showing the most associated TCRs and HLA-C alleles showing the fewest. Presence/absence analyses assumed roughly uniform sequencing depth across donors, an assumption that may not hold. When HLA alleles, especially DR and DQ, strongly co-occurred, attributing TCR associations to individual alleles was difficult. In an earlier analysis of approximately 600 of the donors, most TCR beta V segments were observed in productive rearrangements about 90% or about 30% of the time, broadly matching IMGT annotations. The classifier was reported to diagnose cytomegalovirus status with high specificity and sensitivity in both the original and validation cohorts. A later analysis associated 16,951 TCR beta sequences with specific HLA alleles at a false discovery rate of 0.05. The sequencing pipeline was judged likely to have produced a cluster of highly shared sequence variants as a technical artifact. In a later genetic analysis, a missense DCLRE1C variant was associated with V-gene and J-gene trimming of TCR beta chains, and the association was replicated in an independent cohort. Most TCR sequences were observed very rarely across donors, whereas some public TCRs were present in many individuals. In vitro tests confirmed that a few of the cytomegalovirus-associated TCR beta chains recognize cytomegalovirus antigens. A later genetic analysis reported fewer N-insertions in productive TCRs among donors in an Asian-associated ancestry cluster than the approximately 670-donor mean. A total of fewer than 200 TCR beta chains were listed by the study as associated with cytomegalovirus. Correlated functional status among segregating V segments might reflect linkage disequilibrium, but an unknown experimental factor could not be ruled out. Some IMGT-functional V segments, including TRBV6-2 and TRBV6-3, could not be distinguished by the 87-base-pair reads and were therefore excluded. A later analysis found that HLA-associated TCR beta chains were more clonally expanded and had lower generation probabilities than equally common non-associated chains. The authors suggested that the approach could potentially be extended to other disease states and immunological phenotypes.

The germline V gene specifies SGHAT as CDR1 and FQNNGV as CDR2. V has 9 bases trimmed and J has 5 bases trimmed; junction bases matching no gene number 10. The CDR3, cysteine through phenylalanine, is 15 amino acids long. Kept here is only the CDR3 DNA, which spans 45 bases and is read in frame from base 1. Note on this clone: Its recognized antigen is unknown. The record has no base qualities; no much larger clone is one base away.

This chain is built from TRBV11-2 and TRBJ1-1; TRBD1 fits 12 bases in the junction. Source material: PBMCs. The sequence came from a man aged 35-49 years in good health and CMV-seropositive. The CDR3 protein sequence reads: CASITGQGAGTEAFF. The nucleotides read TGTGCCAGTATCACGGGACAGGGGGCTGGAACTGAAGCTTTCTTT.